The clone carrying this T cell receptor (beta chain) was counted ten times or more. The antigen remains unidentified. TCRdb re-derived calls from the 5' RACE reads in MiXCR, one entry per CDR3 protein. Seen here are over 550,000 distinct CDR3 sequences, under 8.5% observed once, and the top ten hold 1.6%. The data belong to a study of identical twins. General observations from the study: Compared with models, monozygotic twins showed more out-of-frame TCR alpha sharing. Among out-of-frame alpha sequences shared by twins, low generation probability occurred in excess.

This CDR3 has 18 residues. From germline, CDR1 is KGHDR and CDR2 SFDVKD. V lost 6 bases to trimming and J lost 6 bases; unmatched junction nucleotides: 16. The data also belong to a second study, concerning yellow fever vaccine responses in identical twins.

The chain uses TRBV24-1 and TRBJ2-1; 10 nucleotides line up with TRBD1. The source is a woman aged 18-29 years in good health. Specimen: PBMCs. CDR3 in amino acids: CATSRAGAGTGVGNEQFF. Written as DNA, the CDR3 is TGTGCCACCAGTAGGGCCGGCGCCGGGACAGGGGTCGGCAATGAGCAGTTCTTC.